This T cell receptor beta chain is from a study of cytomegalovirus exposure and HLA in healthy donors (dated by TCRdb to between 2016 and 2019). In the study overall: An earlier analysis of some 550 of the donors reported 250 to 350 Gb of sequence data and 120 million or so unique TCR beta sequences from around 200 million T cells. Approximately 330 gigabases of sequencing data and 70 million to 100 million unique TCR sequences made up an early release that covered around 640 HLA-typed donors. Of the roughly 400 genotyped donors, over 65% fell in the genetic ancestry cluster associated with self-reported Caucasian donors. The study aimed to test whether cataloging public T cell receptors could reveal signatures of past pathogen exposure. Using immunosequencing, the study profiled T cell repertoires from around 670 subjects and related those repertoires to cytomegalovirus serostatus. Along with the approximately 700-subject first cohort, a separate validation cohort of over a hundred different subjects was used. The study combined high-throughput TCR immunosequencing, statistical association of individual TCRs with disease status, and machine learning to predict cytomegalovirus infection status. A later analysis re-analyzed previously published TCR beta repertoires from 666 donors and added high-resolution HLA genotyping to study TCR occurrence patterns. The later analysis used no new phenotypic data to find candidate immune exposures, relying instead on TCR beta sequences and their occurrence across donors. An earlier analysis of 587 of the donors used high-throughput TCR beta sequencing to judge whether each TCR beta V gene segment behaved as functional or pseudogenic. Alongside the repertoire data, information on donor age, sex, ethnicity and CMV serostatus was compiled. In a later genetic analysis, genome-wide SNP genotypes for about three fifths of the roughly 670 donors were used, and that subset was treated as a discovery cohort. All discovery cohort repertoires had been generated on a single sequencing platform. Both class I and class II loci were covered by HLA typing, at four-digit resolution. The number of donors typed differed by locus, with about 629-640 for A, B, C, DRB1 and DQB1, around 560 for DQA1, approximately 570 for DPA1, and around 460 for DPB1. Because of strong linkage in the cohort, a few DR-DQ haplotypes were treated as single units for association and clustering. Among 398 genotyped donors of the cohort, an average of around 240,000 unique TCR beta nucleotide sequences was sequenced per donor, of which roughly 17% were non-productive.

The cohort consisted of some 670 healthy bone marrow donors. At the time of sampling, all cohort members were nominally healthy, though unrecorded immune exposures were likely present. The donor was CMV seronegative and was included in the group of about 350 seronegative cohort members. Each donor provided a peripheral blood sample, and peripheral blood mononuclear cells were used for TCR beta sequencing. Genomic DNA was extracted from the blood cell samples with the Qiagen DNeasy Blood Extraction Kit. The germline V gene gives CDR1 as SQVTM and CDR2 as ANQGSEA. V lost 7 bases and J lost 8 bases; the stretch between them is 18 bases long. Including cysteine and phenylalanine, the CDR3 has 13 amino acids. CDR3 DNA is the only sequence kept; it has 39 bases, read in frame from the first base. As to this clone: Its antigen remains unidentified.

Libraries were built with the immunoSEQ multiplex PCR assay. The multiplex PCR relied on a mix of 60 forward primers for TCR Vbeta segments and 13 reverse primers for TCR Jbeta segments. Amplification of the CDR3 region of rearranged TCR beta genes was performed with a multiplex PCR assay on genomic DNA. Amplified TCR beta libraries were sequenced as 87-base-pair reads on the Illumina HiSeq System. The authors' pipeline ran thus. A later analysis counted approximately 76 million unique TCR beta chains across the 640 or so repertoires, and 9 million to 14 million of these chains were shared by at least two donors. Raw reads were error-corrected and collapsed into unique sequences with a nearest-neighbor algorithm that merged closely related sequences to remove PCR and sequencing errors. Alignment of CDR3 sequences to IMGT reference sequences was used to assign V, D and J gene segments. Each retained sequence needed at least a six-nucleotide match to both a V gene segment and a J gene segment. Rearrangements were called productive when the CDR3 lacked stop codons and stayed in frame with V and J; all others were non-productive. Following IMGT convention, CDR3 was defined as the stretch from the second conserved V-encoded cysteine up to the conserved J-encoded phenylalanine. Sequences without an unambiguous match to a single V gene segment were excluded from the earlier analysis of 587 of the donors. In an earlier analysis of approximately 590 of the donors, a V segment was called functional when productive rearrangements were above 56.7%, and segregating when the standard deviation between donors exceeded 5%. A statistical classification framework was developed to diagnose cytomegalovirus status using the catalog of TCR beta chain sequences. A later analysis assigned V and J genes by comparing TCR nucleotide sequences with IMGT/GENE-DB human TR gene sequences. A later analysis assigned CDR3 sequences and most-parsimonious VDJ recombination scenarios with the TCRdist pipeline. In a later analysis, every TCR beta chain was defined by the combination of its CDR3 amino acid sequence and its V-gene family, and reads without a unique V-gene family were dropped. To address suspected cross-contamination and a sequencing artifact, a later analysis removed 450 to 700 highly shared, low-generation-probability nucleotide sequences. A later analysis calculated a clonal expansion index for each public chain from normalized within-repertoire ranks of inferred template counts. In a later analysis, generation probabilities were computed using a VDJ recombination model fitted to out-of-frame rearrangements, and the results were checked against IGoR. Hypergeometric tests were used in a later analysis to score TCR-TCR, TCR-HLA and TCR-CMV co-occurrence, with a repertoire-size bias correction applied to the TCR pairs. In a later analysis, false discovery rates were estimated by permuting HLA or CMV assignments 20 times. A later analysis grouped co-occurring TCRs with DBSCAN, adding TCRdist sequence similarity when clustering within HLA-allele-positive subsets. Repertoires with fewer than 30,000 or more than 120,000 public chains, plus five repertoires with anomalous nucleotide sharing, were excluded from co-occurrence clustering. TCRdb took over this immuneACCESS table, retaining in-frame rearrangements with V and J assigned. Such tables are incomplete; in checked studies, under half of the missing clones stem from an unresolved V gene, and the remainder is unexplained. V and J calls and clone size come straight from that table; D and trimming were deduced from the DNA. The sample's table covers some 96,000 clones. The ten largest clonotypes hold under 4.5% of the sample.

General conclusions and limits of the study: Linkage disequilibrium might explain the correlated functional status among segregating V segments, but an unknown experimental factor could not be excluded. According to a later analysis, parvovirus B19, influenza, CMV and Epstein-Barr virus appeared linked to several top co-occurrence clusters. A further reported finding was that TCR beta sequences accurately predicted the HLA-A and HLA-B alleles for most subjects in the first cohort. Specific HLA alleles were associated with 15,000 to 20,000 TCR beta sequences at a false discovery rate of 0.05 in a later analysis. The classifier was reported to diagnose cytomegalovirus status with high specificity and sensitivity in both the original and validation cohorts. A few of the identified cytomegalovirus-associated TCR beta chains were confirmed in vitro to be specific for cytomegalovirus antigens. The only immune exposure information available for the cohort was CMV serostatus. The authors suggested that the approach could potentially be generalized to other disease states and immunological phenotypes. V-gene and J-gene trimming of TCR beta chains was associated with a missense DCLRE1C variant in a later genetic analysis, and the association was replicated in an independent cohort. HLA typing was unavailable for some donors at each locus, so association tests used only the typed subset. This cohort had only TCR beta chains sequenced, and the lack of alpha or paired-chain data limited which features could be detected. Sequencing depth was assumed to be roughly uniform across donors in the presence/absence analyses, though that assumption may not hold. Because the 87-base-pair reads could not distinguish some IMGT-functional V segments, including TRBV6-2 and TRBV6-3, those segments were excluded. A cluster of highly shared sequence variants was judged likely to represent a technical artifact of the sequencing pipeline. Most CMV-associated TCR beta chains appeared to be HLA-restricted in a later analysis, and the HLA associations seemed to be driven largely by CMV exposure. An earlier analysis of some 590 of the donors showed that most TCR beta V segments appeared in productive rearrangements either about 87% or about 30% of the time, which broadly matched IMGT annotations. When HLA alleles, especially DR and DQ, strongly co-occurred, TCR associations were difficult to assign to individual alleles. A later analysis found that HLA-associated TCR beta chains were more clonally expanded and had lower generation probabilities than equally common non-associated chains. A later genetic analysis reported fewer N-insertions in productive TCRs among donors in an Asian-associated ancestry cluster than the roughly 690-donor mean. While some public TCRs were present in many individuals, most TCR sequences turned up only very rarely across donors. The study gave a list of some 150 TCR beta chains associated with cytomegalovirus. In a later analysis, TCR association rates were found to vary across HLA loci, with the most associated TCRs seen for DRB1 alleles and the fewest for HLA-C alleles. Because counts were too low, seventeen rarely observed V segments, including chromosome 9 orphons, were left out of the earlier analysis of 500 to 650 of the donors.

Sequencing was carried out using PBMCs. This sequence uses TRBV29-1 and TRBJ2-1; TRBD1 might be the D gene, on 6 matching bases. This TCR was recovered from a woman aged 30 to 39 in good health and CMV-seronegative. The CDR3 reads as follows: CSDLGGAPDEQFF. The DNA sequence reads TGCAGCGATTTAGGGGGTGCTCCGGATGAGCAGTTCTTC.